These T cell receptor beta chains were read from a single sample in a study of shared clonotypes between healthy human individuals. Produced via immunoSEQ multiplex PCR; TCRdb's table is partial and in-frame only. The table records over 400,000 clones, approximately 95% of them present only once. The specimen sequenced was naive CD4+ T cells sorted from blood. Receptors originate from a woman aged 25 to 39 in good health. Each CDR3 is given with its conserved first and last residue. Each record gives: V gene, clone size, J gene, CDR3 protein. A clone size is listed for some rows: how often the clone was seen (once, few, many), or a class if it is expanded.

TRBV10-3,-,TRBJ2-1,CAIRPRDRADEQFF
TRBV6-5,-,TRBJ2-7,CASSYSRGPPYEQYF
TRBV30,-,TRBJ2-5,CAWSAQETQYF
TRBV9,once,TRBJ1-1,CASSDRAGTEAFF
TRBV6-6,-,TRBJ1-1,CASSYSGTVEAFF
TRBV11-1,-,TRBJ1-3,CASSLDGRTSGNTIYF
TRBV28,-,TRBJ2-1,CASSFWAGGRHQYNEQFF
TRBV29-1,-,TRBJ2-3,CSVDRNLGDTQYF
TRBV5-6,-,TRBJ2-7,CASSEVGQNNYEQYF
TRBV6-1,once,TRBJ1-4,CASSGLWGRGSNEKLFF
TRBV6-5,-,TRBJ1-5,CASSQTGGNQPQHF
TRBV7-9,-,TRBJ1-4,CASSLSRGETTNEKLFF
TRBV27,-,TRBJ2-2,CASGARDRDVAGELFF
TRBV6-5,-,TRBJ1-1,CASSYTTGLNTEAFF
TRBV29-1,-,TRBJ1-4,CSVKTATNEKLFF
TRBV29-1,-,TRBJ1-5,CSVVGGSGQPQHF
TRBV27,once,TRBJ1-4,CASRGTGGGKLFF